Below, 8 T cell receptor beta chains from the same sample are listed, as sequenced in a study of blood T cell repertoires in COVID-19. Repertoires were generated with immunoSEQ multiplex PCR, while TCRdb's copy carries only in-frame clones and drops some. The sample includes some 130,000 clones, 70% to 90% of them seen just once. Sequencing input: peripheral blood. These receptors were taken from a man between 65 and 80 years old with active COVID-19.

On this clone itself: The sample has other DNA sequences that encode this CDR3 too. The CDR3 nucleotides read TGCGCCAGCAGCTTGGAGGGAGGGCGCAATCAGCCCCAGCATTTT. It specifies CASSLEGGRNQPQHF. The rearrangement joins TRBV5-1 to TRBJ1-5; D gene ambiguous. The V gene lost 0 bases and the J gene lost 2 bases, with 9 bases spanning the gap. Germline V gene data show CDR1 as SGHRS and CDR2 as YFSETQ. The CDR3 totals 15 residues.

The V and J genes are TRBV5-6 and TRBJ1-2; D is unclear. Trimming left V 0 bases short and J 4 bases short, with 13 bases between. The CDR3 has 15 amino acids. CDR1 is SGHDT, CDR2 YYEEEE, per germline. As DNA, the CDR3 is TGTGCCAGCAGCTTGGGTGCCGTTACTGGCTATGGCTACACCTTC. Protein product: CASSLGAVTGYGYTF. Drawing the rest from reference TRBV5-6 and TRBJ1-2, the complete variable domain is DAGVTQSPTHLIKTRGQQVTLRCSPKSGHDTVSWYQQALGQGPQFIFQYYEEEERQRGNFPDRFSGHQFPNYSSELNVNALLLGDSALYLCASSLGAVTGYGYTFGSGTRLTVV.

CDR3 coding DNA: TGCAGCGTTGGGGGACTGACTGCTAGCACAGATACGCAGTATTTT. Protein: CSVGGLTASTDTQYF. The chain employs TRBV29-1 and TRBJ2-3; TRBD2 is a possible D gene (6 bases). The CDR3 consists of 15 residues. Trimming pared 4 bases from V and 0 bases from J, leaving 14 bases between. From germline, CDR1 is SQVTM and CDR2 ANQGSEA.

The chain employs TRBV3-1 (or the pseudogene TRBV3-2) and TRBJ1-1; maybe TRBD1 (5 bases). The CDR3 loop spans 14 amino acids. V gave up 5 bases and J gave up 1 base, with 11 bases separating them. Germline loops: CDR1 LGHDT, CDR2 YNNKEL (reference sequence). CDR3 coding DNA: TGTGCCAGCAGCGACGGGACTCGGAACACTGAAGCTTTCTTT. This gives the protein CASSDGTRNTEAFF.

The genes are TRBV6-2 or TRBV6-3 and TRBJ1-2; 9 bases are a match to TRBD1. From germline, CDR1 is MNHEY and CDR2 SVGEGT. This CDR3 is built from 14 residues. Trimming at V came to 2 bases and at J to 4 bases, leaving 2 bases not matched to a gene. The CDR3 DNA follows: TGTGCCAGCAGTTACGGGACAGGGTCCTATGGCTACACCTTC. Translation: CASSYGTGSYGYTF.

V and J are TRBV19 and TRBJ2-2, with D tentatively TRBD1 (5 bases). Germline CDR1 LNHDA, CDR2 SQIVND (reference sequence). V was shortened by 5 bases and J by 3 bases, with 7 bases between the two germline ends. This CDR3 comprises 13 residues. DNA for the CDR3: TGTGCCAGTAGTTCCAGGGACACCGGGGAGCTGTTTTTT. As protein: CASSSRDTGELFF.

The chain joins TRBV5-4 to TRBJ2-1; 8 bases are a match to TRBD2. The CDR3 length is 16 residues. With V trimmed by 4 bases and J by 7 bases, 13 bases remained unmatched. Looked up from germline, CDR1 is SGHNT and CDR2 is YYREEE (reference sequence). CDR3 coding DNA: TGTGCCAGCAGCCGAATTCCCGGGACTAGTGCGAATGAGCAGTTCTTC. Protein sequence: CASSRIPGTSANEQFF.

The CDR3 nucleotides read TGCGCCAGCAGCTCACAGGGGAATCCTAATGAAAAACTGTTTTTT. Protein: CASSSQGNPNEKLFF. The chain has TRBV5-1 and TRBJ1-4, with TRBD1 matching over 7 bases. This CDR3 comprises 15 residues. The trim removed 3 bases at V and 3 bases at J, leaving 5 bases unmatched. Germline V lookup: CDR1 SGHRS, CDR2 YFSETQ.